This T cell receptor (beta chain) is drawn from a study of blood T cell repertoires in COVID-19. Clones were sequenced by immunoSEQ multiplex PCR, and TCRdb holds only the in-frame ones, with some missing. The sample records about 170,000 clones, around 82% being singletons. The study drew participants aged about 18 to 89 years from some 24 US areas. The receptor was isolated from a woman aged 50 to 60 in a cohort exposed to, infected with or recovered from COVID-19 (not recorded which). The sample comprised PBMCs or T cells enriched from blood (not recorded which).

The CDR3 DNA sequence: TGTGCCAGCAGCGATCCCGGGACTTACAATGAGCAGTTCTTC. This codes for CASSDPGTYNEQFF. This chain links TRBV5-4 with TRBJ2-1, with D perhaps matching TRBD2 (6 bases). The V end lost 4 bases, the J end lost 4 bases, and 12 bases lay between the germline ends. The CDR3 contains 14 residues. In germline, CDR1 is SGHNT, CDR2 YYREEE (reference sequence).